This T cell receptor beta chain was retrieved from a study of chemoradiotherapy in HPV16-positive cancers. Study conclusions and caveats: Better recurrence-free survival went with HPV-responsive T-cell expansion in HPV16-positive patients.

In the case of this clone: What it recognizes is unknown.

Profiling relied on immunoSEQ multiplex PCR, and the TCRdb table lists in-frame clones only, not all of them. Here the sample spans about 6,700 clones, around nine tenths being singletons. The CDR3 sequence is 13 residues long. V was pared by 4 bases and J by 9 bases, with 15 bases between. The germline CDR1 and CDR2 sequences are SGHNT and YENEEA. Sample: tumor tissue, taken from a patient who underwent chemoradiotherapy. The chain employs TRBV11-3 and TRBJ1-1; D call uncertain. The TCR originated in a human donor with HPV-associated anogenital cancer. The CDR3 protein is CASSSGSEEKAFF. DNA for the CDR3: TGTGCCAGCAGCTCGGGCAGCGAGGAAAAAGCTTTCTTT.